Listed below are T cell receptor beta chains from one sample, sequenced in a study of OX40 agonist ivuxolimab in advanced cancers. TCRdb's copy holds only in-frame clones and misses some; the assay was immunoSEQ multiplex PCR. The sample shows tens of thousands of clones, roughly 90% of them seen only once. Sequenced material: CD4+ or CD8+ T cells sorted from blood, taken in a trial of the OX40 agonist ivuxolimab. The receptors stem from an adult with an advanced solid tumor such as melanoma, head and neck, liver or kidney cancer. The CDR3 runs from the conserved cysteine through the conserved F or W. Fields, in order: clone size, V gene, CDR3 length, J gene, D gene, CDR3 protein, CDR3 DNA. D genes are given only for firm matches. A row's size may be missing; if present it is once, few, many or a size class.

.,TRBV19,18,TRBJ2-1,TRBD2,CASSIRLAGGSLYNEQFF,TGTGCCAGTAGTATCCGACTAGCGGGGGGGTCCCTATACAATGAGCAGTTCTTC
.,TRBV27,15,TRBJ1-2,TRBD1,CASSLTGGQGYGYTF,TGTGCCAGCAGTTTGACAGGGGGGCAGGGGTATGGCTACACCTTC
.,TRBV25-1,13,TRBJ1-2,.,CASSEYLGYGYTF,TGTGCCAGCAGTGAATATCTGGGGTATGGCTACACCTTC
.,TRBV5-1,16,TRBJ2-3,TRBD2,CASSLRLAGGTDTQYF,TGCGCCAGCAGCTTGAGGCTAGCGGGGGGCACAGATACGCAGTATTTT
.,TRBV7-2,12,TRBJ2-7,.,CASTDTRYEQYF,TGTGCCAGCACCGACACTCGATACGAGCAGTACTTC
.,TRBV5-8,13,TRBJ2-7,.,CASSPGRVYEQYF,TGTGCCAGCTCCCCGGGAAGAGTCTACGAGCAGTACTTC
.,TRBV7-7,14,TRBJ2-5,TRBD2,CASSLIGEGETQYF,TGTGCCAGCAGCTTAATAGGGGAGGGAGAGACCCAGTACTTC
.,TRBV29-1,12,TRBJ2-3,.,CSVEEGPDTQYF,TGCAGCGTTGAAGAGGGCCCAGATACGCAGTATTTT
.,TRBV19,14,TRBJ2-1,.,CASANPGLLNEQFF,TGTGCCAGTGCAAACCCCGGACTCCTCAATGAGCAGTTCTTC
.,TRBV28,13,TRBJ1-4,.,CASRPISTAGLFF,TGTGCCAGCAGACCAATCAGCACCGCGGGACTGTTTTTT
.,TRBV11-2,17,TRBJ2-2,.,CASSLDPADLNTGELFF,TGTGCCAGCAGCTTAGATCCCGCCGACTTAAACACCGGGGAGCTGTTTTTT
once,TRBV28,14,TRBJ2-5,.,CASSRPGYQETQYF,TGTGCCAGCAGTCGGCCCGGGTACCAAGAGACCCAGTACTTC
.,TRBV28,13,TRBJ1-1,TRBD1,CASGTGSPTEAFF,TGTGCCAGCGGGACAGGGAGTCCCACTGAAGCTTTCTTT
.,TRBV19,14,TRBJ2-3,.,CASSGGSATDTQYF,TGTGCCAGTAGTGGGGGGTCGGCTACAGATACGCAGTATTTT
.,TRBV6-5,13,TRBJ1-2,.,CASSYSFSYGYTF,TGTGCCAGCAGTTATTCTTTTTCCTATGGCTACACCTTC
.,TRBV2,12,TRBJ2-5,.,CASSLEAETQYF,TGTGCCAGCAGTCTCGAGGCCGAGACCCAGTACTTC
.,TRBV10-1,17,TRBJ1-4,TRBD1,CASSTPWTGTNNEKLFF,TGCGCCAGCAGTACCCCCTGGACAGGGACCAATAATGAAAAACTGTTTTTT
.,TRBV11-3,13,TRBJ2-7,.,CASSLDGDHEQYF,TGTGCCAGCAGCTTAGACGGAGACCACGAGCAGTACTTC
.,TRBV7-2,12,TRBJ2-5,.,CASSFRQETQYF,TGTGCCAGCAGCTTTAGACAAGAGACCCAGTACTTC
.,TRBV2,13,TRBJ1-6,TRBD1,CASRGQFNSPLHF,TGTGCCAGCAGGGGACAGTTTAATTCACCCCTCCACTTT
.,TRBV7-3,15,TRBJ2-1,TRBD2,CASSSRTSGYNEQFF,TGTGCCAGCAGCTCACGGACTAGCGGATACAATGAGCAGTTCTTC
.,TRBV9,13,TRBJ1-1,.,CASTRQLSTEAFF,TGTGCCAGCACAAGACAGTTGAGCACTGAAGCTTTCTTT
.,TRBV28,16,TRBJ2-5,TRBD2,CASSPLAGGRWETQYF,TGTGCCAGCAGTCCACTAGCGGGGGGAAGGTGGGAGACCCAGTACTTC
.,TRBV19,12,TRBJ2-7,.,CASSTRNYEQYF,TGTGCCAGTAGTACCAGAAACTACGAGCAGTACTTC
.,TRBV7-7,16,TRBJ2-2,.,CASSLEGGPNTGELFF,TGTGCTAGCAGCTTAGAGGGCGGGCCTAACACCGGGGAGCTGTTTTTT
.,TRBV18,14,TRBJ2-3,.,CASSPMERDHTQYF,TGTGCCAGCTCACCTATGGAACGGGACCATACGCAGTATTTT
once,TRBV6-1,16,TRBJ2-5,.,CASSDNEAVLQETQYF,TGTGCCAGCAGTGACAACGAGGCAGTACTACAAGAGACCCAGTACTTC
once,TRBV18,15,TRBJ2-5,TRBD1,CASSVRDRAQETQYF,TGTGCCAGCTCAGTCCGGGACAGGGCCCAAGAGACCCAGTACTTC
once,TRBV28,17,TRBJ2-5,TRBD2,CASRIADWGLKAETQYF,TGTGCCAGCAGGATCGCTGACTGGGGACTAAAGGCCGAGACCCAGTACTTC
few,TRBV7-9,13,TRBJ1-4,.,CASSQELNEKLFF,TGTGCCAGCAGCCAAGAACTAAATGAAAAACTGTTTTTT
.,TRBV10-3,14,TRBJ1-2,.,CAISESTGIYGYTF,TGTGCCATCAGTGAGTCAACGGGTATCTATGGCTACACCTTC
.,TRBV6-4,13,TRBJ2-2,.,CASSAENTGELFF,TGTGCCAGCAGTGCAGAGAACACCGGGGAGCTGTTTTTT
.,TRBV10-1,15,TRBJ2-7,TRBD2,CASSEGLAGAYEQYF,TGCGCCAGCAGTGAAGGGCTAGCGGGAGCCTACGAGCAGTACTTC
.,TRBV5-1,16,TRBJ2-5,TRBD2,CASSSTGTSRGETQYF,TGCGCCAGCAGCTCCACCGGGACTAGCAGGGGGGAGACCCAGTACTTC
once,TRBV30,13,TRBJ1-1,.,CAWSGGGNTEAFF,TGTGCCTGGAGTGGGGGGGGAAACACTGAAGCTTTCTTT
.,TRBV28,13,TRBJ1-2,.,CASQLGGDYGYTF,TGTGCCAGCCAACTGGGGGGGGATTATGGCTACACCTTC
.,TRBV5-4,16,TRBJ2-6,.,CASSLVTSSGANVLTF,TGTGCCAGCAGCTTGGTTACGAGCTCTGGGGCCAACGTCCTGACTTTC
.,TRBV4-1,15,TRBJ1-1,.,CASSQDRASGTEAFF,TGCGCCAGCAGCCAAGATCGGGCCTCGGGGACTGAAGCTTTCTTT
.,TRBV5-1,15,TRBJ2-1,.,CASSLVLEGSNEQFF,TGCGCCAGCAGCTTGGTTTTGGAGGGGAGCAATGAGCAGTTCTTC
.,TRBV18,13,TRBJ1-1,.,CASSPITPPEAFF,TGTGCCAGCTCACCCATTACCCCGCCCGAGGCTTTCTTT
once,TRBV7-3,13,TRBJ2-1,TRBD1,CASSRDRVHEQFF,TGTGCCAGCAGCCGGGACAGGGTACATGAGCAGTTCTTC
.,TRBV11-3,15,TRBJ2-7,TRBD2,CASSFGGSPSYEQYF,TGTGCCAGCAGCTTTGGCGGGAGCCCCTCCTACGAGCAGTACTTC
.,TRBV25-1,16,TRBJ1-3,.,CASSESRRNSGNTIYF,TGTGCCAGCAGTGAATCGCGGCGGAACTCTGGAAACACCATATATTTT
.,TRBV4-3,16,TRBJ2-3,TRBD2,CASSQYGGAEADTQYF,TGCGCCAGCAGCCAATACGGGGGGGCCGAGGCAGATACGCAGTATTTT
once,TRBV5-5,15,TRBJ1-4,TRBD1,CASSSTGDRGEKLFF,TGTGCCAGCAGCTCCACCGGGGACAGGGGTGAAAAACTGTTTTTT
.,TRBV19,16,TRBJ1-1,TRBD1,CASSPTLGQGNTEAFF,TGTGCCAGTAGTCCCACCCTGGGACAGGGGAACACTGAAGCTTTCTTT
.,TRBV2,14,TRBJ2-6,.,CASSSSAGANVLTF,TGTGCCAGCAGCTCATCGGCGGGGGCCAACGTCCTGACTTTC
.,TRBV14,15,TRBJ2-6,.,CASSQRGTGANVLTF,TGTGCCAGCAGCCAAAGGGGGACTGGGGCCAACGTCCTGACTTTC
.,TRBV19,14,TRBJ2-5,.,CASSSSGVQETQYF,TGTGCCAGTAGTAGCTCGGGGGTCCAAGAGACCCAGTACTTC
.,TRBV30,14,TRBJ1-5,.,CAWSLQGPNQPQHF,TGTGCCTGGAGTCTTCAGGGACCAAATCAGCCCCAGCATTTT
.,TRBV19,16,TRBJ1-2,TRBD1,CASSPAPTGQGYGYTF,TGTGCCAGTAGTCCTGCCCCGACGGGACAGGGCTATGGCTACACCTTC
.,TRBV5-4,16,TRBJ1-5,TRBD1,CASSSSGTGGSQPQHF,TGTGCCAGCAGCTCTTCCGGGACAGGAGGAAGTCAGCCCCAGCATTTT